Sequencing of this T cell receptor beta chain was carried out in a study of T cells in Graves' hyperthyroidism and ophthalmopathy. Looked up from germline, CDR1 is SQVTM and CDR2 is ANQGSEA. Trimming cost V 5 bases and J 2 bases, with 13 bases left between them. CDR3 length: 13 amino acids. Clinical symptoms, serum thyroxine and TRAb, thyroid ultrasound and orbital computed tomography together formed the diagnostic basis. PBMCs were sourced from less than 13 ml fresh peripheral blood. Amplified TCR beta CDR3 regions came from RNA transcripts. With the HTBI primer set, the TCR CDR3 went through a first round of RT-PCR. TCRdb re-called the multiplex PCR reads through MiXCR, storing one row per CDR3 protein. In the table there are 690,000 or so distinct CDR3 sequences, around a sixth of which are singletons.

The rearrangement joins TRBV29-1 to TRBJ2-7; a weak D match, TRBD1 (5 bases). Sequenced sample: blood. The clonotype originates from a woman aged 45 to 65 with Graves' hyperthyroidism that later progressed to Graves' ophthalmopathy. This chain's CDR3 is CSVRTQRAYEQYF. DNA of the CDR3: TGCAGCGTTAGGACACAACGAGCCTACGAGCAGTACTTC.